This entry features one TCR beta chain sequence. Trimming took 3 bases from V and 4 from J; bases not matched to a gene: 3. Per the germline V gene, CDR1 is SEHNR and CDR2 is FQNEAQ (reference sequence). The CDR3 extends over 14 amino acids. This entry comes from a study of control samples from healthy donors and cancer patients. TCRdb's copy holds only in-frame clones and misses some; the assay was immunoSEQ multiplex PCR. The data contain approximately 70,000 clones, over 75% of them singletons. What was sequenced was blood. This chain links TRBV7-9 with TRBJ1-1; 9 nucleotides line up with TRBD1. The sequence derives from a woman aged 45-60 years in good health. CDR3 sequence reads: CASSFSTGGTEAFF. Written as DNA, the CDR3 is TGTGCCAGCAGCTTTTCGACAGGGGGCACTGAAGCTTTCTTT.